The 18 T cell receptor beta chains in this list originate from one sample, sequenced in a study of blood T cell repertoires in COVID-19. The table came from immunoSEQ multiplex PCR; TCRdb's copy has only in-frame clones and leaves some out. The sample consists of 240,000 or so clones, over 70% of them appearing once. The material sequenced was peripheral blood. Receptors were obtained from a woman over 75 with acute or convalescent COVID-19.

The chain couples TRBV2 to TRBJ1-2; D is uncertain. V was shortened by 2 bases and J by 5 bases, with 12 bases between the two germline ends. Germline V lookup: CDR1 SNHLY, CDR2 FYNNEI. The CDR3 consists of 14 residues. CDR3 in DNA: TGTGCCAGCAGTGAATTTCGGGGTCCATATGGCTACACCTTC. It yields the protein CASSEFRGPYGYTF.

The rearrangement uses TRBV5-4 and TRBJ2-5, with D perhaps TRBD1 (6 bases). The CDR3 is made up of 13 amino acids. Germline V gene data show CDR1 as SGHNT and CDR2 as YYREEE (reference sequence). Trimming cost V 2 bases and J 5 bases, with 10 bases left between them. DNA of the CDR3: TGTGCCAGCAGCTTACAGGGTGAGGAGACCCAGTACTTC. Its translation is CASSLQGEETQYF. The full variable domain, with the rest looked up from reference TRBV5-4 and TRBJ2-5, is ETGVTQSPTHLIKTRGQQVTLRCSSQSGHNTVSWYQQALGQGPQFIFQYYREEENGRGNFPPRFSGLQFPNYSSELNVNALELDDSALYLCASSLQGEETQYFGPGTRLLVL.

This clone was counted between two and nine times. The chain has TRBV2 and TRBJ2-7; D uncertain. The CDR3 sequence is 15 residues long. V was shortened by 0 bases and J by 0 bases, with 9 bases between the two germline ends. Looked up from germline, CDR1 is SNHLY and CDR2 is FYNNEI. The CDR3 sequence is CASSEAVLSSYEQYF. CDR3 coding DNA: TGTGCCAGCAGTGAAGCGGTCTTGAGCTCCTACGAGCAGTACTTC.

To note about this clone: Other nucleotide sequences from this sample produce the same CDR3. The chain is built from TRBV3-1 (or the pseudogene TRBV3-2) and TRBJ1-5; D is perhaps TRBD1 (6 bases). Germline assignment: CDR1 LGHDT and CDR2 YNNKEL (reference sequence). The CDR3 sequence is 14 residues long. The V end was cut by 6 bases, the J end by 2 bases, with 11 bases between. CDR3 in DNA: TGTGCCAGCAGTGCCTCAGGGGGCAATCAGCCCCAGCATTTT. Encoded protein: CASSASGGNQPQHF.

This clone occurred once. This chain joins TRBV13 and TRBJ1-2; TRBD1 matches at 11 bases. The CDR3 has 14 residues. Trimming at V came to 5 bases and at J to 8 bases, leaving 7 bases not matched to a gene. The germline CDR1 and CDR2 sequences are PRHDT and FYEKMQ (reference sequence). Here the CDR3 DNA reads TGTGCCAGCAGCCGAGGACAGGGGGCGGTAGGCTACACCTTC. As protein: CASSRGQGAVGYTF.

This clone came up a few times. This chain connects TRBV5-1 to TRBJ2-1; TRBD2 matches 9 bases. Germline CDR1 reads SGHRS; CDR2 reads YFSETQ. The CDR3 contains 14 residues. The V and J ends lost 4 bases and 7 bases, in that order; junction bases with no gene match: 6. The CDR3 sequence is CASSEGLAKNEQFF. CDR3 DNA: TGCGCCAGCAGCGAGGGACTAGCTAAGAATGAGCAGTTCTTC.

V and J are TRBV27 and TRBJ2-2, with 7 bases lining up with TRBD2. V was pared by 3 bases and J by 1 base, with 5 bases of the junction left unmatched. This CDR3 spans 16 amino acids. The V gene's germline CDR1 is MNHEY and CDR2 SMNVEV (reference sequence). The CDR3 DNA reads TGTGCCAGCAGTTTCCGGCGGGGGTTGAACACCGGGGAGCTGTTTTTT. It translates to CASSFRRGLNTGELFF.

The gene calls are TRBV9 and TRBJ2-2, with D perhaps TRBD2 (6 bases). Germline V gene data show CDR1 as SGDLS and CDR2 as YYNGEE. CDR3 length: 14 amino acids. The V gene lost 2 bases and the J gene lost 6 bases, with 11 bases spanning the gap. Here the CDR3 reads CASSVGGLAGELFF. For the CDR3, the DNA is TGTGCCAGCAGCGTGGGGGGATTGGCCGGGGAGCTGTTTTTT.

J is TRBJ1-4 and V is TRBV30, with 9 positions matching TRBD1. The CDR3 covers 15 residues. V lost 3 bases and J lost 7; bases outside the gene matches: 9. Per the germline V gene, CDR1 is GTSNPN and CDR2 is SVGIG (reference sequence). The CDR3 loop reads CAWRPGQGTGEKLFF. For the CDR3, the DNA is TGTGCCTGGAGACCGGGACAGGGTACCGGTGAAAAACTGTTTTTT.

The genes are TRBV7-2 and TRBJ2-1; 7 nucleotides match TRBD2. This CDR3 is built from 14 residues. J was trimmed by 2 bases and V by 3 bases; bases with no gene match: 1. The germline CDR1 and CDR2 sequences are SGHTA and FQGNSA. The DNA of the CDR3 is TGTGCCAGCAGCTTTAGCGGGCCCTACAATGAGCAGTTCTTC. Protein product: CASSFSGPYNEQFF.

The V gene is TRBV29-1, the J gene TRBJ1-2; TRBD1 is a possible D gene (5 bases). The CDR3 loop spans 16 amino acids. Germline V gene sequence: CDR1 SQVTM, CDR2 ANQGSEA. With 4 bases removed from V and 2 bases from J, the gap between germline ends came to 20 bases. In DNA form, the CDR3 reads TGCAGCGTTGCCACACCTCGGGGGGGTACGAACTATGGCTACACCTTC. It is translated as CSVATPRGGTNYGYTF.

The chain couples TRBV14 to TRBJ1-2; 8 nucleotides align to TRBD1. V dropped 4 bases and J dropped 3; count of bases not matched to a gene: 7. Germline assignment: CDR1 SGHDN and CDR2 FVKESK. The CDR3 spans 15 residues. Here the CDR3 DNA reads TGTGCCAGCAGCCCGTTGGACAGGGCTTACTATGGCTACACCTTC. Encoded protein: CASSPLDRAYYGYTF.

This rearrangement joins TRBV7-9 to TRBJ2-3; the match to TRBD2 covers 9 bases. Germline lookup yields CDR1 SEHNR and CDR2 FQNEAQ (reference sequence). The V gene end was trimmed by 5 bases and the J gene end by 2 bases; junction bases not matched to a gene: 11. This CDR3 has 17 amino acids. CDR3 nucleotides: TGTGCCAGCAGCCCCCGGATGCTAGCGGGGCCCACAGATACGCAGTATTTT. It encodes CASSPRMLAGPTDTQYF. The variable domain in full, with the rest retrieved from reference TRBV7-9 and TRBJ2-3, is DTGVSQNPRHKITKRGQNVTFRCDPISEHNRLYWYRQTLGQGPEFLTYFQNEAQLEKSRLLSDRFSAERPKGSFSTLEIQRTEQGDSAMYLCASSPRMLAGPTDTQYFGPGTRLTVL.

The V gene is TRBV7-9, the J gene TRBJ1-4; a possible D gene is TRBD1 (5 bases). With 4 bases removed from V and 3 bases from J, the gap between germline ends came to 12 bases. This CDR3 region has 15 residues. Per germline, CDR1 SEHNR and CDR2 FQNEAQ (reference sequence). CDR3 residues: CASSSDRVSNEKLFF. CDR3 nucleotide sequence: TGTGCCAGCAGCTCAGACAGAGTTTCTAATGAAAAACTGTTTTTT.

The chain employs TRBV5-6 and TRBJ1-5; D not resolved. Germline lookup yields CDR1 SGHDT and CDR2 YYEEEE. The length of the CDR3 is 13 residues. Trimming left V 0 bases short and J 4 bases short, with 5 bases between. Here the CDR3 DNA reads TGTGCCAGCAGCTTGGCGGGGAATCAGCCCCAGCATTTT. It specifies CASSLAGNQPQHF.

The chain combines TRBV6-5 with TRBJ2-7; D is perhaps TRBD1 (6 bases). The V gene's germline CDR1 is MNHEY and CDR2 SVGAGI. CDR3 length: 13 residues. V lost 6 bases and J lost 2, with 11 bases in between. The chain's CDR3 is CASSRQVPYEQYF. CDR3 DNA sequence: TGTGCCAGCAGCCGACAGGTCCCCTACGAGCAGTACTTC.

This rearrangement joins TRBV11-2 to TRBJ2-1; TRBD2 aligns across 11 bases. This CDR3 is 14 amino acids long. Trimming cost V 8 bases and J 4 bases; bases outside gene matches: 4. Germline V CDR1 and CDR2: SGHAT, FQNNGV. CDR3 sequence (DNA): TGTGCCAGCGAGGGACTAGCGGAATACAATGAGCAGTTCTTC. It codes for CASEGLAEYNEQFF.

This clone appeared once. This chain uses TRBV11-2 with TRBJ2-3; TRBD2 aligns across 12 bases. CDR1 and CDR2 (germline): SGHAT, FQNNGV. V dropped 2 bases and J dropped 6; count of bases not matched to a gene: 15. The CDR3 is 19 amino acids. CDR3 residues: CASSLRLAGERASRDTQYF. The CDR3 DNA reads TGTGCCAGCAGCTTACGACTAGCGGGAGAAAGGGCTTCGCGGGATACGCAGTATTTT.